A selection of T cell receptor beta chains follows, all from one sample in a study of radiotherapy plus CTLA-4 blockade in lung cancer. Sequencing used immunoSEQ multiplex PCR; TCRdb keeps in-frame clones, though not all of them. The table shows fewer than 95,000 clones, with about four fifths occurring only once. The source was peripheral blood, collected from a patient treated with radiotherapy plus ipilimumab. All receptors come from a human donor with non-small cell lung cancer who had stable disease on radiotherapy plus ipilimumab. The CDR3 runs from the conserved cysteine through the conserved F or W. Each record gives: V gene, clone size, J gene, D gene, CDR3 protein, CDR3 DNA. The D gene is left open where the match is weak. For some rows the clone size is stated as once, few or many, or as a class when expanded; others skip it.

V gene: TRBV19; clone size: .; J gene: TRBJ2-5; D gene: TRBD1; CDR3 protein: CASSGQGSLSGETQYF; CDR3 DNA: TGTGCCAGTAGCGGACAGGGGTCTCTCTCCGGAGAGACCCAGTACTTC
V gene: TRBV7-9; clone size: .; J gene: TRBJ1-1; D gene: .; CDR3 protein: CASSAGGEEAFF; CDR3 DNA: TGTGCCAGCAGCGCGGGGGGTGAAGAAGCTTTCTTT
V gene: TRBV6-1; clone size: .; J gene: TRBJ2-7; D gene: TRBD2; CDR3 protein: CASTLAEPSYEQYF; CDR3 DNA: TGTGCCAGCACCCTAGCGGAGCCCTCCTACGAGCAGTACTTC
V gene: TRBV4-1; clone size: .; J gene: TRBJ2-1; D gene: .; CDR3 protein: CASSNHNEQFF; CDR3 DNA: TGCGCCAGCAGCAACCACAATGAGCAGTTCTTC
V gene: TRBV19; clone size: .; J gene: TRBJ2-7; D gene: TRBD1; CDR3 protein: CASSTGQGPYEQYF; CDR3 DNA: TGTGCCAGTAGTACGGGACAGGGCCCCTACGAGCAGTACTTC
V gene: TRBV6-5; clone size: .; J gene: TRBJ1-3; D gene: .; CDR3 protein: CASSSGSSRSGNTIYF; CDR3 DNA: TGTGCCAGCAGTTCCGGGAGCTCTCGATCTGGAAACACCATATATTTT
V gene: TRBV28; clone size: .; J gene: TRBJ2-7; D gene: TRBD2; CDR3 protein: CASLTGGGRVYEQYF; CDR3 DNA: TGTGCCAGCCTTACCGGGGGTGGGAGGGTCTACGAGCAGTACTTC
V gene: TRBV25-1; clone size: .; J gene: TRBJ2-7; D gene: TRBD1; CDR3 protein: CASSTDVRDRGNEQYF; CDR3 DNA: TGTGCCAGCAGTACCGACGTTAGGGACAGGGGAAACGAGCAGTACTTC
V gene: TRBV2; clone size: .; J gene: TRBJ1-4; D gene: .; CDR3 protein: CASYEGPEKLFF; CDR3 DNA: TGTGCCAGCTACGAGGGGCCAGAAAAACTGTTTTTT
V gene: TRBV27; clone size: .; J gene: TRBJ2-1; D gene: .; CDR3 protein: CASGKGGGPNSYNEQFF; CDR3 DNA: TGTGCCAGCGGAAAGGGGGGGGGTCCAAATTCCTACAATGAGCAGTTCTTC
V gene: TRBV19; clone size: .; J gene: TRBJ2-5; D gene: .; CDR3 protein: CASSIDRGSETQYF; CDR3 DNA: TGTGCCAGTAGTATAGATAGGGGCTCCGAGACCCAGTACTTC
V gene: TRBV5-5; clone size: few; J gene: TRBJ2-1; D gene: TRBD1; CDR3 protein: CASSAPTGIHNEQFF; CDR3 DNA: TGTGCCAGCAGCGCCCCGACAGGGATCCACAATGAGCAGTTCTTC
V gene: TRBV4-1; clone size: .; J gene: TRBJ2-2; D gene: .; CDR3 protein: CASSHLNTGELFF; CDR3 DNA: TGCGCCAGCAGCCACCTAAATACCGGGGAGCTGTTTTTT
V gene: TRBV2; clone size: .; J gene: TRBJ2-1; D gene: .; CDR3 protein: CAGSFLDSYNEQFF; CDR3 DNA: TGTGCCGGCAGTTTCCTTGACAGCTACAATGAGCAGTTCTTC
V gene: TRBV7-3; clone size: .; J gene: TRBJ2-1; D gene: .; CDR3 protein: CASSLEGRPLDEQFF; CDR3 DNA: TGTGCCAGCAGCTTGGAGGGACGCCCCTTGGATGAGCAGTTCTTC
V gene: TRBV14; clone size: .; J gene: TRBJ2-2; D gene: .; CDR3 protein: CASSQAGQGELFF; CDR3 DNA: TGTGCCAGCAGCCAAGCCGGGCAGGGGGAGCTGTTTTTT
V gene: TRBV11-2; clone size: .; J gene: TRBJ1-6; D gene: .; CDR3 protein: CASSLVTVAPLHF; CDR3 DNA: TGTGCCAGCAGCTTAGTTACAGTCGCACCCCTCCACTTT
V gene: TRBV5-1; clone size: .; J gene: TRBJ2-7; D gene: .; CDR3 protein: CAHKGVPYEQYF; CDR3 DNA: TGCGCCCATAAGGGTGTTCCCTACGAGCAGTACTTC
V gene: TRBV5-1; clone size: .; J gene: TRBJ2-7; D gene: TRBD1; CDR3 protein: CASSLPGQGREQYF; CDR3 DNA: TGCGCCAGCAGTCTTCCGGGACAGGGACGCGAGCAGTACTTC
V gene: TRBV5-6; clone size: .; J gene: TRBJ1-1; D gene: .; CDR3 protein: CASSSVMNTEAFF; CDR3 DNA: TGTGCCAGCAGCTCCGTAATGAACACTGAAGCTTTCTTT
V gene: TRBV18; clone size: .; J gene: TRBJ2-2; D gene: .; CDR3 protein: CASHDKGNTGELFF; CDR3 DNA: TGTGCCAGCCACGACAAGGGAAACACCGGGGAGCTGTTTTTT
V gene: TRBV7-3; clone size: .; J gene: TRBJ1-2; D gene: .; CDR3 protein: CASSPRQQGAGGYTF; CDR3 DNA: TGTGCCAGCAGCCCACGACAACAGGGAGCTGGTGGCTACACCTTC
V gene: TRBV29-1; clone size: .; J gene: TRBJ2-7; D gene: TRBD2; CDR3 protein: CRGRGGGTYEQYF; CDR3 DNA: TGCCGCGGCCGGGGGGGCGGGACCTACGAGCAGTACTTC
V gene: TRBV30; clone size: .; J gene: TRBJ2-1; D gene: TRBD1; CDR3 protein: CAGGQGASYEQFF; CDR3 DNA: TGTGCCGGAGGACAGGGGGCTAGCTATGAGCAGTTCTTC
V gene: TRBV27; clone size: .; J gene: TRBJ2-2; D gene: TRBD1; CDR3 protein: CASRVDRAPGELFF; CDR3 DNA: TGTGCCAGCAGGGTGGACAGGGCGCCCGGGGAGCTGTTTTTT
V gene: TRBV27; clone size: .; J gene: TRBJ2-2; D gene: .; CDR3 protein: CASTPGYFTGELFF; CDR3 DNA: TGTGCCAGCACTCCAGGGTATTTCACCGGGGAGCTGTTTTTT
V gene: TRBV4-1; clone size: .; J gene: TRBJ1-2; D gene: .; CDR3 protein: CASSQTGTRVF; CDR3 DNA: TGCGCCAGCAGCCAAACCGGGACCCGCGTATTC
V gene: TRBV7-6; clone size: .; J gene: TRBJ1-1; D gene: TRBD1; CDR3 protein: CASSFSGTGDTEAFF; CDR3 DNA: TGTGCCAGCAGCTTTAGTGGAACAGGGGACACTGAAGCTTTCTTT
V gene: TRBV27; clone size: .; J gene: TRBJ2-1; D gene: .; CDR3 protein: CASSLSDSSYNEQFF; CDR3 DNA: TGTGCCAGCAGTTTATCGGACAGCTCCTACAATGAGCAGTTCTTC